This record concerns one TCR beta chain sequence. Its antigen is as yet unknown. CDR3 size: 13 residues. Germline V lookup: CDR1 SGHRS, CDR2 YFSETQ. The V gene lost 0 bases and the J gene lost 7 bases, with 8 bases spanning the gap. This entry is derived from a study of OX40 agonist ivuxolimab in advanced cancers. Turning to the study itself: Ivuxolimab was delivered to patients intravenously every 2 weeks at doses spanning 0.01 to 10 mg/kg. Three individuals attained partial responses, comprising one hepatocellular carcinoma case and two cutaneous melanoma cases. General study points: Determination of antigen specificity was not performed for the expanded peripheral T cells.

Method: immunoSEQ multiplex PCR; TCRdb's copy keeps in-frame clones and lacks some. The table records about 81,000 clones, around 90% of them present only once. Sequenced material: CD4+ or CD8+ T cells sorted from blood, taken in a trial of the OX40 agonist ivuxolimab. V usage is TRBV5-1 and J usage is TRBJ1-5; D is ambiguous. This TCR came from an adult with an advanced solid tumor such as melanoma, head and neck, liver or kidney cancer. In DNA form, the CDR3 reads TGCGCCAGCAGCTTGGTGCCCGAGCAGCCCCAGCATTTT. This sequence encodes CASSLVPEQPQHF.